The next 23 T cell receptor beta chains were all read from a single sample in a study of cytomegalovirus exposure and HLA in healthy donors. Primers included in the PCR were 60 Vbeta and 13 Jbeta primers. TCRdb's table, derived via immunoSEQ multiplex PCR, lists solely in-frame clones and lacks some. Among some 110,000 clones listed, roughly 15% were seen once. Sequencing was performed on PBMCs. Source of these receptors: a female donor in good health and CMV-seronegative.

In its sample, this clone was seen a few times. This rearrangement joins TRBV5-4 to TRBJ1-2; D might be TRBD1 (6 bases). The CDR3 totals 14 residues. Germline-derived CDR1 and CDR2 are SGHNT and YYREEE (reference sequence). Trimming removed 5 bases from V and 3 bases from J, with 14 bases in between. The CDR3 loop is CASRPLTGYYGYTF. Written as DNA, the CDR3 is TGTGCCAGCAGACCATTGACAGGCTACTATGGCTACACCTTC.

This clone has just a few counts. This chain links TRBV28 with TRBJ2-7; tentatively, D is TRBD1 (6 bases). The CDR3 is 18 residues long. V was cut by 4 bases and J by 2 bases, with 24 bases left in between. Germline V gene lookup returns CDR1 MDHEN and CDR2 SYDVKM. DNA for the CDR3: TGTGCCAGCAGTTCTCACGCCCTCCGGGACAAAAGAGCCTACGAGCAGTACTTC. Its translation: CASSSHALRDKRAYEQYF.

The chain is built from TRBV5-4 and TRBJ2-3; 7 bases are a match to TRBD1. CDR1 SGHNT and CDR2 YYREEE come from the germline V gene (reference sequence). The CDR3 is 15 amino acids. Trimming at V came to 4 bases and at J to 2 bases, leaving 7 bases not matched to a gene. The CDR3: CASSATGRSTDTQYF. DNA of the CDR3: TGTGCCAGCAGCGCGACAGGGAGATCCACAGATACGCAGTATTTT.

This clone has just a few counts. This chain uses TRBV9 with TRBJ2-5; 12 bases fit TRBD2. From germline, CDR1 is SGDLS and CDR2 YYNGEE. The CDR3 has 18 amino acids. V shed 0 bases and J 2 bases; nucleotides not matched to a gene: 8. The CDR3 nucleotides are TGTGCCAGCAGCGTAGGGGCTAGCGGGAGGGGCCAGCAAGAGACCCAGTACTTC. As protein: CASSVGASGRGQQETQYF.

V is TRBV6-5 and J is TRBJ2-7; TRBD1 matches 8 bases. The trim removed 4 bases at V and 3 bases at J, leaving 8 bases unmatched. The CDR3 consists of 15 residues. Germline V gene data show CDR1 as MNHEY and CDR2 as SVGAGI. The CDR3 spells CASSWDRTGNYEQYF. CDR3 in DNA: TGTGCCAGCAGTTGGGACAGGACGGGGAACTACGAGCAGTACTTC.

This rearrangement joins TRBV6-1 to TRBJ1-1, with 8 positions matching TRBD1. This CDR3 is built from 15 residues. J lost 0 bases, V lost 3 bases, and 3 bases had no gene match. Germline CDR1 reads MNHNS; CDR2 reads SASEGT. CDR3 sequence (DNA): TGTGCCAGCAGTGACAGGGGGCGAATGAACACTGAAGCTTTCTTT. This sequence encodes CASSDRGRMNTEAFF.

This clone showed up just a few times. The chain is built from TRBV5-4 and TRBJ1-4; D is unclear. Germline-derived CDR1 and CDR2 are SGHNT and YYREEE (reference sequence). CDR3 length equals 13 residues. Trimming cost V 4 bases and J 1 base, with 5 bases left between them. The CDR3, as DNA: TGTGCCAGCAGCCGGGGAACTAATGAAAAACTGTTTTTT. Translation: CASSRGTNEKLFF.

This clone was recorded a few times. The chain carries TRBV28 and TRBJ2-1; the D gene is possibly TRBD1 (6 bases). The CDR3 contains 14 residues. The germline CDR1 and CDR2 sequences are MDHEN and SYDVKM. V gave up 5 bases and J gave up 4 bases, with 12 bases separating them. The CDR3 DNA is TGTGCCAGCAGTGAACAGGGAGTTTACAATGAGCAGTTCTTC. Translated, it gives CASSEQGVYNEQFF.

The chain carries TRBV6-1 and TRBJ2-7; D may be TRBD2 (5 bases). V was cut by 0 bases and J by 3 bases, with 6 bases left in between. There are 13 residues in the CDR3. Germline V gene data show CDR1 as MNHNS and CDR2 as SASEGT. CDR3 loop: CASSEAEGYEQYF. DNA of the CDR3: TGTGCCAGCAGTGAAGCTGAGGGCTACGAGCAGTACTTC.

The chain recombines TRBV7-2 with TRBJ1-2, with 8 bases aligning to TRBD1. The CDR3 extends over 14 amino acids. Germline V lookup: CDR1 SGHTA, CDR2 FQGNSA. Trimming took 4 bases from V and 3 from J; bases not matched to a gene: 4. The CDR3 region has the DNA TGTGCCAGCAGCTCCCAGACAGGGGACTATGGCTACACCTTC. Its translation is CASSSQTGDYGYTF.

This clone was picked up a small number of times. J is TRBJ2-2 and V is TRBV4-1; D not certain. The CDR3 covers 13 residues. Germline V gives CDR1 MGHRA, CDR2 YSYEKL. V lost 4 bases, J lost 4 bases, and 7 bases lay in between. As DNA, the CDR3 is TGCGCCAGCAGCCCCTTGCGCACCGGGGAGCTGTTTTTT. It codes for CASSPLRTGELFF.

V is TRBV13 and J is TRBJ2-1; tentatively, D is TRBD2 (6 bases). The V end was cut by 1 base, the J end by 3 bases, with 10 bases between. Germline CDR1 is PRHDT and CDR2 is FYEKMQ (reference sequence). The CDR3 has 15 amino acids. In DNA form, the CDR3 reads TGTGCCAGCAGCTTAGTTGGCGGGGACTACAATGAGCAGTTCTTC. Its protein is CASSLVGGDYNEQFF. Looking up the rest from reference TRBV13 and TRBJ2-1 gives the full variable domain: AAGVIQSPRHLIKEKRETATLKCYPIPRHDTVYWYQQGPGQDPQFLISFYEKMQSDKGSIPDRFSAQQFSDYHSELNMSSLELGDSALYFCASSLVGGDYNEQFFGPGTRLTVL.

The chain recombines TRBV5-4 with TRBJ2-4; 8 bases line up with TRBD2. V was pared by 3 bases and J by 0 bases, with 2 bases of the junction left unmatched. The CDR3 is made up of 15 amino acids. Germline CDR1 and CDR2: SGHNT and YYREEE (reference sequence). As DNA, the CDR3 is TGTGCCAGCAGCTCGGGGGGGTTAGCCAAAAACATTCAGTACTTC. It specifies CASSSGGLAKNIQYF.

V usage is TRBV11-2 and J usage is TRBJ2-5, with D perhaps TRBD2 (5 bases). This CDR3 spans 15 amino acids. CDR1 SGHAT and CDR2 FQNNGV come from the germline V gene. V lost 2 bases and J lost 4, with 14 bases in between. The CDR3 protein is CASSLFRGSGETQYF. CDR3 nucleotide sequence: TGTGCCAGCAGCTTATTTCGAGGGAGTGGAGAGACCCAGTACTTC.

The J gene is TRBJ2-1, the V gene TRBV27; maybe TRBD1 (5 bases). Trimming took 2 bases from V and 4 from J, leaving 12 bases between them. The CDR3 totals 15 residues. Germline V gene data show CDR1 as MNHEY and CDR2 as SMNVEV (reference sequence). For the CDR3, the DNA is TGTGCCAGCAGTTTAAGTCCTCAGGGATACAATGAGCAGTTCTTC. Amino acids: CASSLSPQGYNEQFF.

A note on this clone: The same CDR3 is also encoded by other DNA sequences in this sample. The CDR3 is CASSQDGGAGGSTDTQYF. In DNA, the CDR3 is TGCGCCAGCAGCCAAGACGGAGGAGCGGGAGGCAGCACAGATACGCAGTATTTT. This chain connects TRBV4-3 to TRBJ2-3; 9 nucleotides agree with TRBD2. This CDR3 contains 18 residues. The trim removed 0 bases at V and 0 bases at J, leaving 7 bases unmatched. CDR1 LGHNA and CDR2 YSLEER come from the germline V gene.

This clone was seen more than once but under ten times. This chain connects TRBV15 to TRBJ2-7; 7 bases map to TRBD1. The CDR3 loop spans 14 amino acids. CDR1 and CDR2 (germline): LNHNV, YYDKDF (reference sequence). Germline trimming cut 1 base from V and 5 bases from J; bases unmatched to any gene: 5. CDR3 loop: CATSRGQGSHEQYF. CDR3 nucleotide sequence: TGTGCCACCAGCAGAGGACAGGGTAGCCACGAGCAGTACTTC.

This rearrangement joins TRBV6-6 to TRBJ2-7, with 9 bases matching TRBD2. CDR3 size: 14 residues. The trim removed 5 bases at V and 2 bases at J, leaving 4 bases unmatched. Germline CDR1 MNHNY, CDR2 SVGAGI (reference sequence). CDR3 sequence: CASSPSGTPYEQYF. CDR3 bases: TGTGCCAGCAGTCCTAGCGGGACCCCCTACGAGCAGTACTTC.

The V gene is TRBV30, the J gene TRBJ2-1; D may be TRBD1 (5 bases). The CDR3 spans 13 residues. V lost 2 bases to trimming and J lost 3 bases, with 8 bases between them. Germline V CDR1 and CDR2: GTSNPN, SVGIG (reference sequence). The CDR3 protein is CAWSPGHYNEQFF. The CDR3, as DNA: TGTGCCTGGAGTCCCGGACACTACAATGAGCAGTTCTTC.

This clone was found a few times. V and J are TRBV5-6 and TRBJ2-7; D remains ambiguous. The CDR3 has 14 residues. CDR1 is SGHDT, CDR2 YYEEEE, per germline. With 0 bases removed from V and 5 bases from J, the gap between germline ends came to 12 bases. The CDR3 spells CASSLALNFHEQYF. CDR3 coding DNA: TGTGCCAGCAGCTTGGCCCTAAACTTCCACGAGCAGTACTTC.

The chain uses TRBV4-3 and TRBJ2-2; 14 nucleotides line up with TRBD2. This CDR3 region has 19 residues. J lost 4 bases, V lost 0 bases, and 7 bases had no gene match. Germline V gene sequence: CDR1 LGHNA, CDR2 YSLEER. This chain's CDR3 is CASSQERLAGGPGTGELFF. The DNA for the CDR3 is TGCGCCAGCAGCCAAGAGAGACTAGCGGGGGGGCCGGGCACCGGGGAGCTGTTTTTT.

Only a few counts were recorded for this clone. The CDR3 coding sequence is TGTGCCAGCACCGGGACAGGGGGCTCTGGAAACACCATATATTTT. Its translation is CASTGTGGSGNTIYF. The chain links TRBV5-6 to TRBJ1-3; 11 nucleotides match TRBD1. Germline values: CDR1 SGHDT, CDR2 YYEEEE. V lost 6 bases and J lost 0; bases outside the gene matches: 2. This CDR3 region has 15 residues.

This clone has more than one count but fewer than ten. As DNA, the CDR3 is TGTGCCAGCAGTGAACCCGGGAGCGGGGGCTATGGCTACACCTTC. It encodes CASSEPGSGGYGYTF. The rearrangement joins TRBV6-1 to TRBJ1-2; maybe TRBD1 (5 bases). CDR3 length: 15 residues. The germline CDR1 and CDR2 sequences are MNHNS and SASEGT. The germline V and J ends were trimmed by 2 bases and 4 bases, with 14 bases remaining between them.